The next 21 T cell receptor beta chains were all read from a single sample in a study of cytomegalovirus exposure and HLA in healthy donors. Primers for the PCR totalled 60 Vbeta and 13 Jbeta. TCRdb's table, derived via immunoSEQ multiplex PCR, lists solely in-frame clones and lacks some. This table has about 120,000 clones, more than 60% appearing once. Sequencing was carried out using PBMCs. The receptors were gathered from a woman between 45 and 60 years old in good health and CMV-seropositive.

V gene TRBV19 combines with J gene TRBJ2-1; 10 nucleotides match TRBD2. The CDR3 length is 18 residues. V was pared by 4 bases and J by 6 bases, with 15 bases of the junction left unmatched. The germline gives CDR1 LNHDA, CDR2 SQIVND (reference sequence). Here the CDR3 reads CASSSLQGTAGGPNEQFF. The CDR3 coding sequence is TGTGCCAGTAGTAGTCTTCAGGGTACAGCGGGGGGGCCCAATGAGCAGTTCTTC.

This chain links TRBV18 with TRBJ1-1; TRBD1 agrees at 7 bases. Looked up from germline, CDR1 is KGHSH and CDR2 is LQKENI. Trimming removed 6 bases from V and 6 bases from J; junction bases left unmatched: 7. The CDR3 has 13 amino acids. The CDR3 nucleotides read TGTGCCAGCTCCCCCGGGACAGCTTCTGAAGCTTTCTTT. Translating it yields CASSPGTASEAFF.

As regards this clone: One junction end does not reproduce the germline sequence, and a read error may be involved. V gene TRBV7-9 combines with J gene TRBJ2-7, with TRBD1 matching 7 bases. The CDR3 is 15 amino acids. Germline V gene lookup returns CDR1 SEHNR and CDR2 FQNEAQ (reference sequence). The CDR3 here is CSSSLVRGPRHEQYF. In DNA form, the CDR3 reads TGTTCCAGCAGCTTAGTGAGGGGGCCCCGTCACGAGCAGTACTTC.

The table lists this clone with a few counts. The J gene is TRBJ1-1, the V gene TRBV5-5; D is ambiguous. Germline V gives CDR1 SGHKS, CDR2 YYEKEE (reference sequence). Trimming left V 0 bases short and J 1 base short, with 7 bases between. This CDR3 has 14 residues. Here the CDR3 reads CASSLGWANTEAFF. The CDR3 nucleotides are TGTGCCAGCAGCTTGGGTTGGGCGAACACTGAAGCTTTCTTT.

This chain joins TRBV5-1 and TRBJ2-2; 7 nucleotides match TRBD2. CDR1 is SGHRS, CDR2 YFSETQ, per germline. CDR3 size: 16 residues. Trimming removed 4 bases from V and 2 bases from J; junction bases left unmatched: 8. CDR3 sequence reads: CASSLLAGDNTGELFF. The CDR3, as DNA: TGCGCCAGCAGCCTACTGGCGGGGGACAACACCGGGGAGCTGTTTTTT.

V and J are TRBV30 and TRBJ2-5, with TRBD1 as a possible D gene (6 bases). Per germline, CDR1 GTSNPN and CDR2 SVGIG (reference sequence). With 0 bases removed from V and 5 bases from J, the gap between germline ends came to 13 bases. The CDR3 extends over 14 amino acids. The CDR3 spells CAWSVMAGGETQYF. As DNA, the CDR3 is TGTGCCTGGAGTGTAATGGCTGGGGGCGAGACCCAGTACTTC.

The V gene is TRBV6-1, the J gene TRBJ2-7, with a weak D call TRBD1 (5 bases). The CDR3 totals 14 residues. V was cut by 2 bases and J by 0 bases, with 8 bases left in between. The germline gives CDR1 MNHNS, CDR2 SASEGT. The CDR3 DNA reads TGTGCCAGCAGTGAAACCGACAGCTCCTACGAGCAGTACTTC. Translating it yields CASSETDSSYEQYF.

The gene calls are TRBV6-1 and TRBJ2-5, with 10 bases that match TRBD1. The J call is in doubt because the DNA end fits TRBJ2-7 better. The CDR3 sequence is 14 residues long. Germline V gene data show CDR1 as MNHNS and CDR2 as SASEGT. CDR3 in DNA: TGTGCCAGCAGAACCGGGACAGGGGTGAACGAGCAGTACTTC. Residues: CASRTGTGVNEQYF.

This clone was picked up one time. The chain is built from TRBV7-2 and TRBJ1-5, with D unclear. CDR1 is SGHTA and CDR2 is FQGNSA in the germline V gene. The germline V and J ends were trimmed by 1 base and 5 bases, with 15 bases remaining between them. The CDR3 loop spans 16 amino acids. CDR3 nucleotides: TGTGCCAGCAGCTTAGTTGGAGGGTTTATCGATCAGCCCCAGCATTTT. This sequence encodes CASSLVGGFIDQPQHF.

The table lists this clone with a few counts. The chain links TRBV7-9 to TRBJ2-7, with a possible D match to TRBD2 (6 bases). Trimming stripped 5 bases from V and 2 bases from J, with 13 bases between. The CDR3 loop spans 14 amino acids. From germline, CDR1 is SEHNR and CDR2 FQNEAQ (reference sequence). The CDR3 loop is CASSPGLSAYEQYF. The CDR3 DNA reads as TGTGCCAGCAGCCCGGGACTCTCCGCCTACGAGCAGTACTTC.

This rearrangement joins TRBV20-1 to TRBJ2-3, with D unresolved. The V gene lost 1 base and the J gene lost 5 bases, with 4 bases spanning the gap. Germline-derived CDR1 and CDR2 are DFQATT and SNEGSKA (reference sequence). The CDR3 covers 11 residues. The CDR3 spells CSARAVDTQYF. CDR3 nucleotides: TGCAGTGCTAGAGCGGTAGATACGCAGTATTTT.

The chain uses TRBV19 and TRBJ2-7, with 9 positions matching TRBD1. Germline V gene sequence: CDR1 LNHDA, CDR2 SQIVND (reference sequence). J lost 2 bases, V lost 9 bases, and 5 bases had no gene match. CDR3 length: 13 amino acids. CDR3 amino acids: CASKDRGTYEQYF. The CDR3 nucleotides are TGTGCCAGCAAGGACAGGGGAACCTACGAGCAGTACTTC.

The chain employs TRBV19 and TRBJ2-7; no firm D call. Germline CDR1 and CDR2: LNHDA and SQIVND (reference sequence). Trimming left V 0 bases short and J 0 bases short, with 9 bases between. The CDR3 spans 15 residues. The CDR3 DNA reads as TGTGCCAGTAGTATAGAAAAGCCGGGCTCCTACGAGCAGTACTTC. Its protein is CASSIEKPGSYEQYF.

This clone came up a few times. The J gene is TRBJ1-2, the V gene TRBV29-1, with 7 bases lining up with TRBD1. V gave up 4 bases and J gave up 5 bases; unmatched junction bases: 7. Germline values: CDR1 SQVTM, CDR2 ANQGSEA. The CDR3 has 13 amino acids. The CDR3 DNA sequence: TGCAGCGTTGCCGACAGGGACGCGTATGGCTACACCTTC. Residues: CSVADRDAYGYTF.

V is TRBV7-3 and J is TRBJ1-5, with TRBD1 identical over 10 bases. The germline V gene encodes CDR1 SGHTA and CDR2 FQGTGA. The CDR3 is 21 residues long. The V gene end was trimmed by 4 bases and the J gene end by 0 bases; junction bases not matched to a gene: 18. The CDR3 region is CASSSMRHGQGVTYSNQPQHF. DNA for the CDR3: TGTGCCAGCAGCTCGATGAGGCATGGACAGGGGGTTACCTATAGCAATCAGCCCCAGCATTTT.

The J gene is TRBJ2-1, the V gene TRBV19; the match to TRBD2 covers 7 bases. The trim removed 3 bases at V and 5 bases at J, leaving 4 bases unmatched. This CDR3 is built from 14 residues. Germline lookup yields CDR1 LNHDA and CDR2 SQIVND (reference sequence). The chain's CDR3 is CASSIWGGNNEQFF. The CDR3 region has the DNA TGTGCCAGTAGTATCTGGGGGGGGAACAATGAGCAGTTCTTC.

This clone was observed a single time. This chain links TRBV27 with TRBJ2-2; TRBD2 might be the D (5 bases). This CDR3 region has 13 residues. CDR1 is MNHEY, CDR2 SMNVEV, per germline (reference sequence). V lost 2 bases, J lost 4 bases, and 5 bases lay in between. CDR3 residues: CASSLRGTGELFF. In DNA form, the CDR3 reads TGTGCCAGCAGTTTACGGGGCACCGGGGAGCTGTTTTTT.

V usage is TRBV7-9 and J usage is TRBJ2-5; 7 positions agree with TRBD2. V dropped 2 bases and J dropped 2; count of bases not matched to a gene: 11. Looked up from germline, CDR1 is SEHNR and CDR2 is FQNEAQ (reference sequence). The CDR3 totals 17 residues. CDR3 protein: CASSLIEAGEWQETQYF. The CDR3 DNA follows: TGTGCCAGCAGCTTAATCGAGGCGGGAGAGTGGCAAGAGACCCAGTACTTC.

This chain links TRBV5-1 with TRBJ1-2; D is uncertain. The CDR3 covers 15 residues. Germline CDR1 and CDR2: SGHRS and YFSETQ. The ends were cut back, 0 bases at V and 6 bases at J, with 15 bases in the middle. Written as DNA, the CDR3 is TGCGCCAGCAGCTTGGGGCGGGGATCATGGAATGGCTACACCTTC. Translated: CASSLGRGSWNGYTF.

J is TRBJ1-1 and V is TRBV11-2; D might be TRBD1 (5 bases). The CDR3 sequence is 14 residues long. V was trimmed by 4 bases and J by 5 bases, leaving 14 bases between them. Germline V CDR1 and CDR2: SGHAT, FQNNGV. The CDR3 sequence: CASSSDWGGTEAFF. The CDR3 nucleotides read TGTGCCAGCAGCTCCGACTGGGGGGGTACTGAAGCTTTCTTT.

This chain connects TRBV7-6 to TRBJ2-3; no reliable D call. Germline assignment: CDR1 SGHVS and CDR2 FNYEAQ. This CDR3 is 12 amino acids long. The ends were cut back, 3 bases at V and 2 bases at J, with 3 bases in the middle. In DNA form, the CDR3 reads TGTGCCAGCAGCTTTTACACAGATACGCAGTATTTT. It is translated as CASSFYTDTQYF.